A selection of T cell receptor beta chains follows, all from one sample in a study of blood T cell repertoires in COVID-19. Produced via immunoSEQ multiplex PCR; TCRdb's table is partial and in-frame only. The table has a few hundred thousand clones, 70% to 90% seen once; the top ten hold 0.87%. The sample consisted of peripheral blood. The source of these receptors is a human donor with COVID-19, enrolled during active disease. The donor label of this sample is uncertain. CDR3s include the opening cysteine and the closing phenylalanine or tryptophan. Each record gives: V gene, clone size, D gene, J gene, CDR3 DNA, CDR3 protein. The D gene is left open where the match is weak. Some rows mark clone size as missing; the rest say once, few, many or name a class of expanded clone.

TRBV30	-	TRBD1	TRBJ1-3	TGTGCCTGGAGTGTAGGCAGGGGGCGAGGAAACACCATATATTTT	CAWSVGRGRGNTIYF
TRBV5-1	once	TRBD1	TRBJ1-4	TGCGCCAGCAGCTGGGTTTTGACAGGGGAGGATGAAAAACTGTTTTTT	CASSWVLTGEDEKLFF
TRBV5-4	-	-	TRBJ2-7	TGTGCCAGCAGCTTGGGACAGTACTACGAGCAGTACTTC	CASSLGQYYEQYF
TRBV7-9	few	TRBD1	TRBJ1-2	TGTGCCAGCAGCTTAGGGACAGGGGCTGCCTATGGCTACACCTTC	CASSLGTGAAYGYTF
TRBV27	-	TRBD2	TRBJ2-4	TGTGCCAGCAGTTTATCAGTTGGGACTAGCGGAGTAAACATTCAGTACTTC	CASSLSVGTSGVNIQYF
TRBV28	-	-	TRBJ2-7	TGTGCCAGCGTGACCAATTCCGGGACTTCCCGCTACGAGCAGTACTTC	CASVTNSGTSRYEQYF
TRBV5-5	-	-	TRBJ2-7	TGTGCCAGCAGCTTGCAGGGGAGGGACGAGCAGTACTTC	CASSLQGRDEQYF
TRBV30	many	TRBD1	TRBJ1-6	TGTGCCTGGAGTGCGGGACAGGATAATTCACCCCTCCACTTT	CAWSAGQDNSPLHF
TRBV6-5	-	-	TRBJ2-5	TGTGCCAGCACTATAACAGGGTTAGGCAAGGAGACCCAGTACTTC	CASTITGLGKETQYF
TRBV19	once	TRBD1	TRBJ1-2	TGTGCCAGTAGGCGCCGGGACAGGGATTCTAACTATGGCTACACCTTC	CASRRRDRDSNYGYTF
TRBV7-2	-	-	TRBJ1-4	TGTGCCAGCAGCTTAGGTTGGGGGCAGCATGAAAAACTGTTTTTT	CASSLGWGQHEKLFF
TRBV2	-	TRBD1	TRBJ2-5	TGTGCCAGCAGAGCAGGGACAGGGGAAGAGACCCAGTACTTC	CASRAGTGEETQYF
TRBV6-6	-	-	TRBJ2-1	TGTGCCAGCAGCCAGTCGTGGGGGGAAGTCTACAATGAGCAGTTCTTC	CASSQSWGEVYNEQFF
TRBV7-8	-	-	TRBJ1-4	TGTGCCAGCAGCCAGATAGTTAATGAAAAACTGTTTTTT	CASSQIVNEKLFF
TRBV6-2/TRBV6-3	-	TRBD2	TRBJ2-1	TGTGCCAGCAGTGCGCTAGCGGGAGTAGATGAGCAGTTCTTC	CASSALAGVDEQFF
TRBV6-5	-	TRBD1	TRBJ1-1	TGTGCCAGCAGTTACGAGACAGGGGTCAACACTGAAGCTTTCTTT	CASSYETGVNTEAFF
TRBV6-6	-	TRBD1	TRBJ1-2	TGTGCCAGCATTCTCTGGGGACAGGGCGTTTTGGGTGGCTACACCTTC	CASILWGQGVLGGYTF
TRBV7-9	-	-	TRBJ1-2	TGTGCCAGCAGCGCGGGGGCAGGAGGCTACACCTTC	CASSAGAGGYTF
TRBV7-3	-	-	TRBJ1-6	TGTGCCAGCAGCTTAAATCCCAATAATTCACCCCTCCACTTT	CASSLNPNNSPLHF
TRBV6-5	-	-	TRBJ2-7	TGTGCCAGCAGCTGGGAAGGGACAACCTACGAGCAGTACTTC	CASSWEGTTYEQYF
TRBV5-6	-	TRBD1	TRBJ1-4	TGTGCCAGCAGCTTGTACAGGACAGGGCCCGAAAAACTGTTTTTT	CASSLYRTGPEKLFF
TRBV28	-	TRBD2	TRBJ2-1	TGTGCCAGCAGTTCTACTACTCCACCAGCGGGGCACAATGAGCAGTTCTTC	CASSSTTPPAGHNEQFF
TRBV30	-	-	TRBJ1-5	TGTGCCTGGAGTGGGGCCACGGATCAGCCCCAGCATTTT	CAWSGATDQPQHF
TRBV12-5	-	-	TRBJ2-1	TGTGCTAGTCGGGGAACAGGGAATGAGCAGTTCTTC	CASRGTGNEQFF
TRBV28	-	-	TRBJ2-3	TGTGCCACCGCCCAGGGTGGCACAGATACGCAGTATTTT	CATAQGGTDTQYF
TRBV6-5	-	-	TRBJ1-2	TGTGCCAGCAGCCTAGCCGGAACCTATGGCTACACCTTC	CASSLAGTYGYTF
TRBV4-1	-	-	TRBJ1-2	TGCGCCAGCAGTCGCCCCCAGGGCCAGTTAGCTAACTATGGCTACACCTTC	CASSRPQGQLANYGYTF
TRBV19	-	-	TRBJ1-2	TGTGCCAGTACTGAAACGGTGGGCGACTATGGCTACACCTTC	CASTETVGDYGYTF
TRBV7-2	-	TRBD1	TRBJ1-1	TGTGCCAGCAGCTGGAGCGGGACAGGCGTAACTGAAGCTTTCTTT	CASSWSGTGVTEAFF
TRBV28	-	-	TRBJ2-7	TGTGCCAGCGGAGGTAGACGGGAATTCTACGAGCAGTACTTC	CASGGRREFYEQYF
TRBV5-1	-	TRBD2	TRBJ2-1	TGCGCCAGCAGCTTGGGCGGGACTAGCGGGAGCTCCTACAATGAGCAGTTCTTC	CASSLGGTSGSSYNEQFF
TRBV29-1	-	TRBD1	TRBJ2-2	TGCAGCGTGGCGAGGGACAGGGCCACCGGGGAGCTGTTTTTT	CSVARDRATGELFF
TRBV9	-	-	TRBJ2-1	TGTGCCAGCAGCGTAGTCACCAGCGGAGGGACGAAGTTCTTC	CASSVVTSGGTKFF
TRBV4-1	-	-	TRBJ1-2	TGCGCCAGCAGCCAAGGGCAGGGGCCGCTCTTCTATGGCTACACCTTC	CASSQGQGPLFYGYTF
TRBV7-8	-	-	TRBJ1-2	TGTGCCAGCAGCTTAGCCTTCGGGACTCTTGACTATGGCTACACCTTC	CASSLAFGTLDYGYTF
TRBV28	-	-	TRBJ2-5	TGTGCCAGCACCCCCGGCGGTCAGGAGACCCAGTACTTC	CASTPGGQETQYF
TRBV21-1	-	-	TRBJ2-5	TGTGCCAGCAGCACTCCAGAGGGACTAGCGGGTGGTTGGGGGGCGACCCAGTACTTC	CASSTPEGLAGGWGATQYF
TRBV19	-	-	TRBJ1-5	TGTGCCAGTAGTATAGATCTATTGGAGGGACTCTCGCCCCAGCATTTT	CASSIDLLEGLSPQHF
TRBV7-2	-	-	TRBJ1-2	TGTGCCAGCAGCTGGGGCAGGGGTTACCCCAAGGATGGCTACACCTTC	CASSWGRGYPKDGYTF
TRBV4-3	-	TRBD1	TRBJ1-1	TGCGCCAGCAGCAAAACAGGGGGCAGGAGCGCTGAAGCTTTCTTT	CASSKTGGRSAEAFF
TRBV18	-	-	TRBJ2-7	TGTGCCAGCTCACGGACAGCCGGGTCCTCGGGAGAGCAGTACTTC	CASSRTAGSSGEQYF
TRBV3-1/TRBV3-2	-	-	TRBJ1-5	TGTGCCAGCAGCCAAGACAGGGGAAGTAATCAGCCCCAGCATTTT	CASSQDRGSNQPQHF